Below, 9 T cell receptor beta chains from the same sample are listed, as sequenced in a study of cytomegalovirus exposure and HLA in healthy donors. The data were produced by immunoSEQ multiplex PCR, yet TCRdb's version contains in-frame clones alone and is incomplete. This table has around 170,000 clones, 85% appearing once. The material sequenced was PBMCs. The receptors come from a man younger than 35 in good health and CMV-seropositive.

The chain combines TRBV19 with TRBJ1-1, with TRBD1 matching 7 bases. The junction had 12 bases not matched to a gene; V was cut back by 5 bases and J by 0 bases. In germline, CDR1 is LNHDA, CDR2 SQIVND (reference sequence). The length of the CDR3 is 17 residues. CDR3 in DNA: TGTGCCAGTAGTTCCCGACAGGGACCCATCATGAACACTGAAGCTTTCTTT. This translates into CASSSRQGPIMNTEAFF.

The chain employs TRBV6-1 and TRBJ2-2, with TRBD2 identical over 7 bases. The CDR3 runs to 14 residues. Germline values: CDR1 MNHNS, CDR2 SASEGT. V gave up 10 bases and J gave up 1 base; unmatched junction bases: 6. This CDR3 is CANTRGMNTGELFF. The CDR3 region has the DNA TGTGCCAATACGCGGGGGATGAACACCGGGGAGCTGTTTTTT.

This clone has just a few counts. The CDR3 loop reads CASRSATGPEQYF. DNA of the CDR3: TGTGCCAGCAGATCCGCGACAGGGCCCGAGCAGTACTTC. The chain is built from TRBV28 and TRBJ2-7, with 7 bases fitting TRBD1. Germline V gene sequence: CDR1 MDHEN, CDR2 SYDVKM. CDR3 length: 13 residues. Germline trimming cut 6 bases from V and 6 bases from J; bases unmatched to any gene: 8.

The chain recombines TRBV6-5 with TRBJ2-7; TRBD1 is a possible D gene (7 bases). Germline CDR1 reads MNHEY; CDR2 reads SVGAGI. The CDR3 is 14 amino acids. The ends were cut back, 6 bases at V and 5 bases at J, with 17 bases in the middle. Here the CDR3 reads CASRGLGQENEQYF. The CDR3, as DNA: TGTGCCAGCAGGGGACTTGGACAGGAGAACGAGCAGTACTTC.

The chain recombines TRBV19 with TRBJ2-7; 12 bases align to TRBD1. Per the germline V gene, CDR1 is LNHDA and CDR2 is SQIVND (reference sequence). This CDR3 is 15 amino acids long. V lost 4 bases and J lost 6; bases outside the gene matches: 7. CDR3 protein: CASSTAGTGGSEQYF. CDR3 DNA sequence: TGTGCCAGTAGTACGGCCGGGACAGGGGGCAGCGAGCAGTACTTC.

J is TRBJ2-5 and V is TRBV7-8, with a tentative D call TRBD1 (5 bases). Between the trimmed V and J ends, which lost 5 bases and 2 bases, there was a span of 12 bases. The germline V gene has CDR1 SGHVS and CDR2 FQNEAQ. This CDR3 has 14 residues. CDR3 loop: CASSQQVPQETQYF. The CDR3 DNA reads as TGTGCCAGCAGCCAACAGGTCCCACAAGAGACCCAGTACTTC.

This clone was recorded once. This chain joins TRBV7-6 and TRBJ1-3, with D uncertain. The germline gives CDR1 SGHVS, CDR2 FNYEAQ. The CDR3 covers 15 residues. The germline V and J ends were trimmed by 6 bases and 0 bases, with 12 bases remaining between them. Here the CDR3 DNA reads TGTGCCAGCAGTTTGGGGAGAAGCTCTGGAAACACCATATATTTT. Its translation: CASSLGRSSGNTIYF.

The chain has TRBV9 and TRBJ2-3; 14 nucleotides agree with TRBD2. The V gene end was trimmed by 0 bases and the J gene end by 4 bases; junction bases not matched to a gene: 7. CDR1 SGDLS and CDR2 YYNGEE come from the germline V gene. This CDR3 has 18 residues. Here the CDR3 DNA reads TGTGCCAGCAGCGTAGTACCAGGACTAGCGGGAGGTGCAGATACGCAGTATTTT. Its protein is CASSVVPGLAGGADTQYF. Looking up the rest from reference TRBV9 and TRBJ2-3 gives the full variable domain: DSGVTQTPKHLITATGQRVTLRCSPRSGDLSVYWYQQSLDQGLQFLIQYYNGEERAKGNILERFSAQQFPDLHSELNLSSLELGDSALYFCASSVVPGLAGGADTQYFGPGTRLTVL.

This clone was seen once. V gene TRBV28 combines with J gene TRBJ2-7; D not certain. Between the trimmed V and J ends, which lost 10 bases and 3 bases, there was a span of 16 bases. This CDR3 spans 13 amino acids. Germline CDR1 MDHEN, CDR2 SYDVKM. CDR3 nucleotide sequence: TGTGCCACTTGTATCTCCCGGGTCTACGAGCAGTACTTC. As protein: CATCISRVYEQYF.